This TCR beta chain originates from a study of radiation and T cells in renal cell carcinoma. Study outcomes and limitations: Top tumor clonotypes rose in blood 2 weeks post-radiation, then contracted. In nephrectomy-only tumors, top 100 clonotypes averaged around 45%, versus 54% irradiated. Irradiated tumors held more dominant CDR3 motifs than control tumors.

To note about this clone: Its specificity is unknown.

Repertoires were generated with immunoSEQ multiplex PCR, while TCRdb's copy carries only in-frame clones and drops some. This repertoire shows about 20,000 clones, around 63% found once; its top ten account for approximately 13%. Treatment specified: 15 Gy SBRT to primary tumor, nephrectomy 4 weeks later. Nephrectomy followed 15 Gy stereotactic body radiation by 4 weeks. Per the germline V gene, CDR1 is GTSNPN and CDR2 is SVGIG (reference sequence). V shed 3 bases and J 7 bases; nucleotides not matched to a gene: 2. CDR3 length: 12 residues. The TCR originated in a woman in her 70s with renal cell carcinoma. This chain connects TRBV30 to TRBJ1-4; 7 bases are a match to TRBD1. This specimen consisted of tumor tissue, obtained from a patient whose treatment included radiotherapy and nephrectomy. This CDR3 is CAWRAGGEKLFF. CDR3 coding DNA: TGTGCCTGGAGGGCAGGGGGTGAAAAACTGTTTTTT.